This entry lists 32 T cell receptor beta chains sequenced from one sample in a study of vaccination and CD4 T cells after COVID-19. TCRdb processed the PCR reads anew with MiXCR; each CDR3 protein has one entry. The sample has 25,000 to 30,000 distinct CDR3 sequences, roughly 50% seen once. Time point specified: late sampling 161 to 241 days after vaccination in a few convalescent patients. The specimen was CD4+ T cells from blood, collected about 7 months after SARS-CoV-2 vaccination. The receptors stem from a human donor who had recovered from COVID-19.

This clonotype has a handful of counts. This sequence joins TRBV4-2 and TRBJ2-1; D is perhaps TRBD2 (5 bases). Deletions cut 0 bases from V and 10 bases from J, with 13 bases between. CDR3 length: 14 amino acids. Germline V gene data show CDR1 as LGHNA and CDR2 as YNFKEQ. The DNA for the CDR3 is TGTGCCAGCAGCCAAGATCTTCCCAGCGGAGAGCAGTTCTTC. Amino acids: CASSQDLPSGEQFF.

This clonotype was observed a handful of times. CDR3 sequence: CSALTGTSSIFYNEQFF. The CDR3 coding sequence is TGCAGTGCCCTGACCGGGACTAGCAGTATATTTTACAATGAGCAGTTCTTC. V is TRBV20-1 and J is TRBJ2-1, with 9 bases identical to TRBD2. Germline loops: CDR1 DFQATT, CDR2 SNEGSKA (reference sequence). V trimming: 6 bases; J trimming: 4 bases; junction bases outside the gene matches: 16. The CDR3 is 17 residues long.

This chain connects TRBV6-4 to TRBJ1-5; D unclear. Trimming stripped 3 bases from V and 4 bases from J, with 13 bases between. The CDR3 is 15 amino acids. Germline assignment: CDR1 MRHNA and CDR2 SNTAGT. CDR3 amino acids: CASSEVREINQPQHF. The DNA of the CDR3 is TGTGCCAGCAGTGAGGTCCGGGAAATTAATCAGCCCCAGCATTTT.

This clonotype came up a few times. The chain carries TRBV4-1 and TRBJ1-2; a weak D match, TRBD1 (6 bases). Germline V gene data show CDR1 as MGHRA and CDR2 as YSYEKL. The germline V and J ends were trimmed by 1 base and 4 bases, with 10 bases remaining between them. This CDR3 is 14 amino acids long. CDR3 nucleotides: TGCGCCAGCAGCCAAGTTGGACAGATCTATGGCTACACCTTC. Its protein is CASSQVGQIYGYTF.

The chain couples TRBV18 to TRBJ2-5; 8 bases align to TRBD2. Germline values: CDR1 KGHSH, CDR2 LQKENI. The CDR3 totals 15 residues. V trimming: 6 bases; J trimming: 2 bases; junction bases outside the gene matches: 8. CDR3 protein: CASSSDLAGQETQYF. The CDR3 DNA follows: TGTGCCAGCTCCTCAGACTTAGCGGGGCAAGAGACCCAGTACTTC.

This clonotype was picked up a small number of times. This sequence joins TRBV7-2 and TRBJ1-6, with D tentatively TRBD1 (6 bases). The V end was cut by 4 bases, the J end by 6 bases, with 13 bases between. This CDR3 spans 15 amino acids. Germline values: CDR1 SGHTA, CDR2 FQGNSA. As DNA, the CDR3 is TGTGCCAGCAGCTCAGCAGACAGGATTAATTCACCCCTCCACTTT. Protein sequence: CASSSADRINSPLHF.

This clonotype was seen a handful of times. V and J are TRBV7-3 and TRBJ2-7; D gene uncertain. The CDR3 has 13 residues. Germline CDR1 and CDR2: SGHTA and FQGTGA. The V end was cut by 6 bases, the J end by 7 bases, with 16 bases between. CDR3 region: CASSMSGESEQYF. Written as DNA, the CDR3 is TGTGCCAGCAGTATGTCCGGAGAATCTGAGCAGTACTTC.

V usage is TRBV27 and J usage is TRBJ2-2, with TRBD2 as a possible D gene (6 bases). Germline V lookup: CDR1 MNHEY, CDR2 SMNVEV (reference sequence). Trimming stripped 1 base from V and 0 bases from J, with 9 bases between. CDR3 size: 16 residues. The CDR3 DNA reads TGTGCCAGCAGTTTATATTGGGGGGCGAACACCGGGGAGCTGTTTTTT. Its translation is CASSLYWGANTGELFF.

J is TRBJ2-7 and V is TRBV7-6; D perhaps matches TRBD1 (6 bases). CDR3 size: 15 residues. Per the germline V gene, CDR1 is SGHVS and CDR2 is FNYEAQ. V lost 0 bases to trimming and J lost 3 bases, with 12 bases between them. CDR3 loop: CASSLAGAGSYEQYF. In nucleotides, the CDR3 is TGTGCCAGCAGCTTAGCGGGGGCAGGGAGCTACGAGCAGTACTTC.

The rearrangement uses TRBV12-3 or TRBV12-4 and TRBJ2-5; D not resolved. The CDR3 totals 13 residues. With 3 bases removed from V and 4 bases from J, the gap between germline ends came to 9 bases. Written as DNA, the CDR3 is TGTGCCAGCAGTTTTGGAATTGGAGAGACCCAGTACTTC. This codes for CASSFGIGETQYF.

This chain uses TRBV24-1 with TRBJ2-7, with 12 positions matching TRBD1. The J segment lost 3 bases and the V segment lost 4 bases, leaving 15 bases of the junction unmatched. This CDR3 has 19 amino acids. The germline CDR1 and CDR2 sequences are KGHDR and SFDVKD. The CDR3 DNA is TGTGCCACCAGTGACCAAGACCGGGACAGGGGGCTTATCCTCTACGAGCAGTACTTC. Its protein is CATSDQDRDRGLILYEQYF.

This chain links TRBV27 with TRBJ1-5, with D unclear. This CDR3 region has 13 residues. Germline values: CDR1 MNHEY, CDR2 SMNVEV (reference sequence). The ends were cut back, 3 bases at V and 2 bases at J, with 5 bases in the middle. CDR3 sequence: CASSFGGNQPQHF. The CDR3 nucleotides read TGTGCCAGCAGTTTCGGGGGCAATCAGCCCCAGCATTTT.

The DNA of the CDR3 is TGCAGTGCTTTGGGCACTCGGGGAGTCGAAAAACTGTTTTTT. Protein sequence: CSALGTRGVEKLFF. The chain uses TRBV20-1 and TRBJ1-4; D unresolved. The germline V gene encodes CDR1 DFQATT and CDR2 SNEGSKA (reference sequence). The CDR3 contains 14 residues. The ends were cut back, 5 bases at V and 8 bases at J, with 18 bases in the middle.

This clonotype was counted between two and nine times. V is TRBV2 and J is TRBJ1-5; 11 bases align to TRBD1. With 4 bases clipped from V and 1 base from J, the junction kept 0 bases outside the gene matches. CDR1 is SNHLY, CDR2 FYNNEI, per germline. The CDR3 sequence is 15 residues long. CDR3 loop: CASSGTGGSNQPQHF. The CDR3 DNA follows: TGTGCCAGCAGTGGGACAGGGGGCAGCAATCAGCCCCAGCATTTT.

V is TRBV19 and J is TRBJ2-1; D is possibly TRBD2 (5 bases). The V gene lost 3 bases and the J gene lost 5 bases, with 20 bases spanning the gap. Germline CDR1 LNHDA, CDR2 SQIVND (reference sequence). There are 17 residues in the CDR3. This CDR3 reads CASSIEGARAGHNEQFF. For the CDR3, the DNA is TGTGCCAGTAGTATCGAGGGCGCCCGGGCGGGTCACAATGAGCAGTTCTTC.

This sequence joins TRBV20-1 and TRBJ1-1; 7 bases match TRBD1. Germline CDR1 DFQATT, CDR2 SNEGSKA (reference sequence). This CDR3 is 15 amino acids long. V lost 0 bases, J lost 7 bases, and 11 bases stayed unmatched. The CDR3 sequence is CSARDNRGLLGEAFF. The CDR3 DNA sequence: TGCAGTGCTAGAGATAACAGGGGTTTATTGGGTGAAGCTTTCTTT.

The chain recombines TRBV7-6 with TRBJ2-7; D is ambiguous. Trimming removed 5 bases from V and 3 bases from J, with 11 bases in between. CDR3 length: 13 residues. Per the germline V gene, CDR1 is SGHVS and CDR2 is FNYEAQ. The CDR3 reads CASSHGRSYEQYF. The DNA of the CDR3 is TGTGCCAGCAGCCATGGCCGAAGCTACGAGCAGTACTTC.

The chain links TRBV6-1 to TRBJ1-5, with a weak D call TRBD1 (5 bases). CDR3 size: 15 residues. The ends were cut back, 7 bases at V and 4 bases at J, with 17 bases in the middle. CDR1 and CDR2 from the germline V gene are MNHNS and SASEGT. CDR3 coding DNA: TGTGCCAGCAAGCGATCGAGCAGGGTAAATCAGCCCCAGCATTTT. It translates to CASKRSSRVNQPQHF.

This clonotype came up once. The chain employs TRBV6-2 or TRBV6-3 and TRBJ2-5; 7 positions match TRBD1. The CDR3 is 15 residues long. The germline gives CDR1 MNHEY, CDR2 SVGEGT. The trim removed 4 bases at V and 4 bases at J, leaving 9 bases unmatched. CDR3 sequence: CASSFGQEVAETQYF. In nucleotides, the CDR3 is TGTGCCAGCAGTTTTGGACAGGAGGTAGCAGAGACCCAGTACTTC.

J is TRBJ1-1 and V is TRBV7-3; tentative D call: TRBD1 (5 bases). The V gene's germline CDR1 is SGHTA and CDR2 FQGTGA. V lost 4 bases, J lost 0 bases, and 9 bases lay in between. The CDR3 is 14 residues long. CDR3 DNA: TGTGCCAGCAGCTCTTCGGGGGTGAACACTGAAGCTTTCTTT. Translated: CASSSSGVNTEAFF.

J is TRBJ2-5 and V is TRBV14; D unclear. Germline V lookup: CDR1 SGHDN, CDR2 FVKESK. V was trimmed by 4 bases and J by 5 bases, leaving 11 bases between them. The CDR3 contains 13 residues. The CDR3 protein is CASSLWSDETQYF. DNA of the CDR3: TGTGCCAGCAGCCTATGGAGCGATGAGACCCAGTACTTC.

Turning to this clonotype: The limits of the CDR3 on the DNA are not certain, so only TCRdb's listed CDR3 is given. CDR3: CISVSEARKGPSSYEQYF. V is TRBV7-5 and J is TRBJ2-7; the tabulated D call, TRBD2, remains unverified against the DNA. TRBV7-5 is a known pseudogene. The CDR3 sequence runs 18 residues, both termini included.

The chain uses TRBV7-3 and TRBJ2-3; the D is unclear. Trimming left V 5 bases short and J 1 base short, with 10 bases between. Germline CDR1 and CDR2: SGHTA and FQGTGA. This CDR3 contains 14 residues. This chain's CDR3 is CASSLYGRTDTQYF. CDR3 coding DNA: TGTGCCAGCAGCCTGTACGGGCGCACAGATACGCAGTATTTT.

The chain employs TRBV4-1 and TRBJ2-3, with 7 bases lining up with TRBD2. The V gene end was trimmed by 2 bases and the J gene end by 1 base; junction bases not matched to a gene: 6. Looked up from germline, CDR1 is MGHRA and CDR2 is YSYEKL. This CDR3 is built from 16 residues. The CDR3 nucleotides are TGCGCCAGCAGCCAAAAAAGCGGGAAGGGCACAGATACGCAGTATTTT. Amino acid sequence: CASSQKSGKGTDTQYF.

The CDR3 DNA reads TGTGCCAGCAGTAGGGGGGACCAAGAGACCCAGTACTTC. Translation: CASSRGDQETQYF. The chain uses TRBV27 and TRBJ2-5; D tentatively fits TRBD1 or TRBD2 (6 bases each). CDR1 and CDR2 from the germline V gene are MNHEY and SMNVEV (reference sequence). Trimming took 5 bases from V and 0 from J, leaving 7 bases between them. This CDR3 has 13 amino acids.

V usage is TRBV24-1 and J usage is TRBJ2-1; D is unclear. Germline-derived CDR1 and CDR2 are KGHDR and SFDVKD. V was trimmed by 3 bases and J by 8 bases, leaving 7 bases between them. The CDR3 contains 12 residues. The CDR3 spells CATSDRIDEQFF. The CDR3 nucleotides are TGTGCCACCAGTGATCGTATTGATGAGCAGTTCTTC.

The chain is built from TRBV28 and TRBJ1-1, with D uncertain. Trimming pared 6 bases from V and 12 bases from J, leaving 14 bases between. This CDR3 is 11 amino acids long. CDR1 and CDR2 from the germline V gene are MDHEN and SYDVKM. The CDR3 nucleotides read TGTGCCAGCAGAACCCAGGACCAGTCTTTCTTT. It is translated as CASRTQDQSFF.

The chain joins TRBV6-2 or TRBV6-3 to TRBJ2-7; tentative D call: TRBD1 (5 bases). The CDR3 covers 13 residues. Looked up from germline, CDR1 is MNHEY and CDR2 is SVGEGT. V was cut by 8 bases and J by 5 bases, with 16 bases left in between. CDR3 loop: CASSPSRANEQYF. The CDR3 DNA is TGTGCCAGCTCTCCATCCAGGGCCAACGAGCAGTACTTC.

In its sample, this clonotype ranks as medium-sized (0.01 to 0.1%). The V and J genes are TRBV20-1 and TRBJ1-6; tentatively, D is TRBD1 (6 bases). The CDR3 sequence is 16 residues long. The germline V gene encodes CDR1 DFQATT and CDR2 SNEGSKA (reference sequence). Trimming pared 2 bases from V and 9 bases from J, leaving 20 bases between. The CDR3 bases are TGCAGTGCTAGAACCGGTGCGGACAGTTGGTCTTCACCCCTCCACTTT. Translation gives CSARTGADSWSSPLHF.

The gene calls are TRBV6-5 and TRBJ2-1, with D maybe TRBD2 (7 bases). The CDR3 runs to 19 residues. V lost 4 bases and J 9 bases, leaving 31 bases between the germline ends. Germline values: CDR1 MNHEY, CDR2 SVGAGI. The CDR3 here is CASSLRGGAVYTLTFEQFF. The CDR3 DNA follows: TGTGCCAGCAGTTTACGAGGGGGGGCCGTCTACACCCTCACATTTGAGCAGTTCTTC.

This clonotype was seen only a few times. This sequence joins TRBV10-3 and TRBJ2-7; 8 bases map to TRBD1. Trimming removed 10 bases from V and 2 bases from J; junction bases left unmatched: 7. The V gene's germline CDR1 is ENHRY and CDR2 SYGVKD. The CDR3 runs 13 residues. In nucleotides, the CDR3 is TGTGCCACCTCGGACAGGGCTCCCTACGAGCAGTACTTC. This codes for CATSDRAPYEQYF.

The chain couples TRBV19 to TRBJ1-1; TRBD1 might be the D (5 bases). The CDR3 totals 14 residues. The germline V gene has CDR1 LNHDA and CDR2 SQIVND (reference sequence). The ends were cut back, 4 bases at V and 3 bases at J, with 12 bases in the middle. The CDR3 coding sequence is TGTGCCAGTAGTACCGGGGCAGGGCACACTGAAGCTTTCTTT. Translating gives CASSTGAGHTEAFF.